The source of this T cell receptor (beta chain) is a study of Ad26.COV2.S vaccination and SARS-CoV-2 variants. On this clone itself: Its specificity is unknown.

General observations from the study: Those who received vaccine or placebo ended up with similar non-spike TCR breadth.

Sequencing used immunoSEQ multiplex PCR; TCRdb keeps in-frame clones, though not all of them. Of hundreds of thousands of clones listed, 92% are singletons. The TCR comes from a human donor who had recovered from COVID-19. Sequences were derived from peripheral blood, sampled after recovery from COVID-19.

The chain's CDR3 is CASSRDRVNTEAFF. DNA of the CDR3: TGTGCCAGCAGCAGGGACAGGGTGAACACTGAAGCTTTCTTT. The V and J genes are TRBV6-5 and TRBJ1-1; TRBD1 matches at 9 bases. This CDR3 region has 14 residues. After removal of 6 bases from V and 0 bases from J, the junction contained 2 bases not matched to a gene. Germline lookup yields CDR1 MNHEY and CDR2 SVGAGI.